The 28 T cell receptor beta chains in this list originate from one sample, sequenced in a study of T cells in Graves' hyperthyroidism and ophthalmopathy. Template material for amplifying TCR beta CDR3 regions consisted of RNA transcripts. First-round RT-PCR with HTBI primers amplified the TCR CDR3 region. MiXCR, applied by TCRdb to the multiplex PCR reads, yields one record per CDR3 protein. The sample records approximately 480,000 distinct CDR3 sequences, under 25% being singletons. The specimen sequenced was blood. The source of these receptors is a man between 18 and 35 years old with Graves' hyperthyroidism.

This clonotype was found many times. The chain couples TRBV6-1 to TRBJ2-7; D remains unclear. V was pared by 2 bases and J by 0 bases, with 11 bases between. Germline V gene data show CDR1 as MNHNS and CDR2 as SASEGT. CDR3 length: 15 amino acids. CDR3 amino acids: CASSEQPLSSYEQYF. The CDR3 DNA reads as TGTGCCAGCAGTGAACAGCCGTTGAGCTCCTACGAGCAGTACTTC.

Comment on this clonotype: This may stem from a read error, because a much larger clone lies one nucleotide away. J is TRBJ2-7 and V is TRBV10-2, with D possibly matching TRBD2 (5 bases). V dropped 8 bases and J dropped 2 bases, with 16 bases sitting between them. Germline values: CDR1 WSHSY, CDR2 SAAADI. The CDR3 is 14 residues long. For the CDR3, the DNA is TGCGCCAGCCGCAACTTTTCCGGGACCTACGAGCAGTACTTC. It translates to CASRNFSGTYEQYF.

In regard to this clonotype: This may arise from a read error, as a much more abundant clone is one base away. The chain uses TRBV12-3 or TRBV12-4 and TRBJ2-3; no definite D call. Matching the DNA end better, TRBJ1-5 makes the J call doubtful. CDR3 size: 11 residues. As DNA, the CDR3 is TGTGCCAGTCAAATAGCAGATACGCAGCATTTT. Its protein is CASQIADTQHF.

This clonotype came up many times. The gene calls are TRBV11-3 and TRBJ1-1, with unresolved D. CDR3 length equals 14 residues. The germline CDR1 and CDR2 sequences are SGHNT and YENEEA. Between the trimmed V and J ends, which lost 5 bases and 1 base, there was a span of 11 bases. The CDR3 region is CASSDRRANTEAFF. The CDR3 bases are TGTGCCAGCAGCGACCGACGGGCGAACACTGAAGCTTTCTTT.

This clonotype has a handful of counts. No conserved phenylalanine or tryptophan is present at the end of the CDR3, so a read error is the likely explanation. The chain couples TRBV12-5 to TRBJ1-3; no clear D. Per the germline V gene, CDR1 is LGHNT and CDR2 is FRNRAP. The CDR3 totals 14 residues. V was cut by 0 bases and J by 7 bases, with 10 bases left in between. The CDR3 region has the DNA TGTGCTAGTGGTTTGGTAGCCTGGGGTAACACCATATATTTA. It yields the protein CASGLVAWGNTIYL.

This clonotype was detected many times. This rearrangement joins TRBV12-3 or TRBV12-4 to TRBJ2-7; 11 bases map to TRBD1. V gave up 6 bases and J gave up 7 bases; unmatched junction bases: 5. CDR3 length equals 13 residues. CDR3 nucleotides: TGTGCCAGCAGCCCGGACAGGGGGCGGGAGCAGTACTTC. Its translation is CASSPDRGREQYF.

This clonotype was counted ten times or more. The CDR3 bases are TGTGCCAGCACCTCGGGACAGGGCTATGGCTACACCTTC. This sequence encodes CASTSGQGYGYTF. The chain recombines TRBV27 with TRBJ1-2, with 9 bases matching TRBD1. The CDR3 is 13 amino acids. CDR1 and CDR2 (germline): MNHEY, SMNVEV (reference sequence). Trimming took 7 bases from V and 4 from J; bases not matched to a gene: 4.

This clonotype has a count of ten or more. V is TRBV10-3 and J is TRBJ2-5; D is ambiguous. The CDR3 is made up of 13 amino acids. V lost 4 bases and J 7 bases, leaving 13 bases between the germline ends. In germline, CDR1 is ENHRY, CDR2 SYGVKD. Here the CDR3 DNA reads TGTGCCATCAGTGGGTCCACTTCGGGGACCCAGTACTTC. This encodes CAISGSTSGTQYF.

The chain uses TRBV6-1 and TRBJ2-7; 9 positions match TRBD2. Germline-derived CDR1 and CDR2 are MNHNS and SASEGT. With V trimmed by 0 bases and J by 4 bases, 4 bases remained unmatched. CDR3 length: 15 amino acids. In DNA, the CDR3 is TGTGCCAGCAGTGAAGCGCATAGCGGGAGTTACGAGCAGTACTTC. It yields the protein CASSEAHSGSYEQYF.

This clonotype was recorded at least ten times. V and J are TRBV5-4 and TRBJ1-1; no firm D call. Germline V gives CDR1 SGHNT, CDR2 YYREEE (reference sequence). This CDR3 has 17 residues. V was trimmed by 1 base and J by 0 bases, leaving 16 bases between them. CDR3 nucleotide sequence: TGTGCCAGCAGCTTGTTGATTTATGGGAGTTTGAACACTGAAGCTTTCTTT. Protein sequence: CASSLLIYGSLNTEAFF. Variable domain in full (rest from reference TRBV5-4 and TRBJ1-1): ETGVTQSPTHLIKTRGQQVTLRCSSQSGHNTVSWYQQALGQGPQFIFQYYREEENGRGNFPPRFSGLQFPNYSSELNVNALELDDSALYLCASSLLIYGSLNTEAFFGQGTRLTVV.

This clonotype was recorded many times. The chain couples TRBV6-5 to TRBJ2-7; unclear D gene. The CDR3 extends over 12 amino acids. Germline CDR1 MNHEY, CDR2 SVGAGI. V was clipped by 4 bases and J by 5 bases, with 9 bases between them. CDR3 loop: CASSWAGHEQYF. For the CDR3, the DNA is TGTGCCAGCAGTTGGGCAGGCCACGAGCAGTACTTC.

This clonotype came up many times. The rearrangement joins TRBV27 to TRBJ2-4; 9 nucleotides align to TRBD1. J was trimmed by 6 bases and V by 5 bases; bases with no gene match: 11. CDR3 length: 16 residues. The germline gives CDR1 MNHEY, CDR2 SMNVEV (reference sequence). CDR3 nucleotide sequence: TGTGCCAGCAGTCCTGGGACAGGGCGGAGGGGAAACATTCAGTACTTC. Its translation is CASSPGTGRRGNIQYF.

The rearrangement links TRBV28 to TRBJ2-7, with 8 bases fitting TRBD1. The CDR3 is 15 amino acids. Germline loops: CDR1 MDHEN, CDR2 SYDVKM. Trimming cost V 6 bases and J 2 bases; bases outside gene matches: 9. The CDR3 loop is CASSPRTGRPYEQYF. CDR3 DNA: TGTGCCAGCAGCCCCAGGACAGGGAGGCCCTACGAGCAGTACTTC. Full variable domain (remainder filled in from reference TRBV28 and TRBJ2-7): DVKVTQSSRYLVKRTGEKVFLECVQDMDHENMFWYRQDPGLGLRLIYFSYDVKMKEKGDIPEGYSVSREKKERFSLILESASTNQTSMYLCASSPRTGRPYEQYFGPGTRLTVT.

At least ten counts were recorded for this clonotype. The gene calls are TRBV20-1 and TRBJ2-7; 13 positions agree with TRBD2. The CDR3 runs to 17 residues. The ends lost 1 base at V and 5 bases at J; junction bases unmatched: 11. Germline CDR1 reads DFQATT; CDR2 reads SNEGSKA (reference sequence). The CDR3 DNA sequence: TGCAGTGCTAGAGGACTAGCGGGGGGTAACCAGCCCCACGAGCAGTACTTC. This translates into CSARGLAGGNQPHEQYF.

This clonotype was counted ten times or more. The CDR3 nucleotides are TGTGCCAGTAGTCTGCGGGACAGGGGCCCAACCATGAACACTGAAGCTTTCTTT. Translating it yields CASSLRDRGPTMNTEAFF. The V gene is TRBV19, the J gene TRBJ1-1; 10 nucleotides agree with TRBD1. The CDR3 is 18 amino acids. The V and J ends lost 5 bases and 0 bases, in that order; junction bases with no gene match: 12. Germline values: CDR1 LNHDA, CDR2 SQIVND (reference sequence).

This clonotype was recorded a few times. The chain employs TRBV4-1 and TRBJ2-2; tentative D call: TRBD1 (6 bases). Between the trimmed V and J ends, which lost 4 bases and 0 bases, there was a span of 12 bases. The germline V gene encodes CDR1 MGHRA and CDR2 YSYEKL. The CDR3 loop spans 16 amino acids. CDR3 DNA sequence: TGCGCCAGCAGCCCCCTTGGGACATCGAACACCGGGGAGCTGTTTTTT. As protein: CASSPLGTSNTGELFF.

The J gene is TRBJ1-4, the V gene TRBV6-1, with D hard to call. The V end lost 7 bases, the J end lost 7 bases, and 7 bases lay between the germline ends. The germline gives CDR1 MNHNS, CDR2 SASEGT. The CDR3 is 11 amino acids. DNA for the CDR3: TGTGCCAGCACCTTTAGTGAAAAACTGTTTTTT. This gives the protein CASTFSEKLFF.

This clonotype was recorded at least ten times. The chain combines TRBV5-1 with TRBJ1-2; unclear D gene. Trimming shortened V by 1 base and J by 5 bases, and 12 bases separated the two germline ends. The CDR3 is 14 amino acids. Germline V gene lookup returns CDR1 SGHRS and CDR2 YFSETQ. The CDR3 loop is CASSLSDKDYGYTF. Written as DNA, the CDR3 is TGCGCCAGCAGCTTGTCTGACAAGGATTATGGCTACACCTTC.

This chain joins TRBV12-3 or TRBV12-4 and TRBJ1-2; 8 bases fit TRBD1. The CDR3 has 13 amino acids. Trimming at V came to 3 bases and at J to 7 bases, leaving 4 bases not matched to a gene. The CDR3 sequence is CASSFPRGPGYTF. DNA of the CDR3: TGTGCCAGCAGTTTCCCCAGGGGGCCTGGCTACACCTTC.

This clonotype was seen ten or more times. The CDR3 DNA reads as TGTGCCAGCAGTTTAACACCAGAGGGGGCCCAGCATTTT. Protein sequence: CASSLTPEGAQHF. The gene calls are TRBV12-3 or TRBV12-4 and TRBJ1-5; TRBD1 might be the D (6 bases). The CDR3 sequence is 13 residues long. Trimming pared 2 bases from V and 11 bases from J, leaving 13 bases between.

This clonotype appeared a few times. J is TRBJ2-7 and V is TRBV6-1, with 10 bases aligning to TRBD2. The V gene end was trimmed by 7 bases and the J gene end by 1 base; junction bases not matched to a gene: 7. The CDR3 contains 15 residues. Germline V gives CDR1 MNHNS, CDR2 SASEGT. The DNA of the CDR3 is TGTGCCAGCATACAGTCTAGCGGGGGATCCTACGAGCAGTACTTC. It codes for CASIQSSGGSYEQYF.

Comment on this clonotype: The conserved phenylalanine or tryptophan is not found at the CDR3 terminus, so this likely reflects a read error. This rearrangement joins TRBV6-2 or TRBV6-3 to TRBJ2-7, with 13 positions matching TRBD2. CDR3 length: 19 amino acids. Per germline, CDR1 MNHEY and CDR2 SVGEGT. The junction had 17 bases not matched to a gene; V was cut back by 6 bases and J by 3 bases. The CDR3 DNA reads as TGTGCCAGCAGCTACATGGCCGGGACTAGCGGGATTGAGAACTACGAGCAGTACTAC. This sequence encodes CASSYMAGTSGIENYEQYY.

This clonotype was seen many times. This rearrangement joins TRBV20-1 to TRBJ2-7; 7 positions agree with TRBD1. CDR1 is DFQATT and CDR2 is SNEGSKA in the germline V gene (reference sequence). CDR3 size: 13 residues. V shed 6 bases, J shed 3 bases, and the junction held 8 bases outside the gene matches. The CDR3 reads CSAPETGNYEQYF. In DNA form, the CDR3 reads TGCAGTGCCCCAGAGACAGGGAACTACGAGCAGTACTTC.

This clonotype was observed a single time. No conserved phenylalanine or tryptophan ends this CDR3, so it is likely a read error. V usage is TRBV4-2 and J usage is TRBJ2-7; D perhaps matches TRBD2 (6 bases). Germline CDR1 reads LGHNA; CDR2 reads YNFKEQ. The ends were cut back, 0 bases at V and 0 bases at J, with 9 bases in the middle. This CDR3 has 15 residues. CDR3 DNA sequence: TGTGCCAGCAGCCAAGATGCGGGGAGCTCCTACGAGCAGTACTAC. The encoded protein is CASSQDAGSSYEQYY.

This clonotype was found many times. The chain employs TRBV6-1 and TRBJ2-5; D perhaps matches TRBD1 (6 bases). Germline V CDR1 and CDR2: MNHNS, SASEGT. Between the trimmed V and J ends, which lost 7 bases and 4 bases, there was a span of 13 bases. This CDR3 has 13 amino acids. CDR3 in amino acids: CASTRQALETQYF. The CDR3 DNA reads TGTGCCAGCACCCGACAGGCTTTAGAGACCCAGTACTTC.

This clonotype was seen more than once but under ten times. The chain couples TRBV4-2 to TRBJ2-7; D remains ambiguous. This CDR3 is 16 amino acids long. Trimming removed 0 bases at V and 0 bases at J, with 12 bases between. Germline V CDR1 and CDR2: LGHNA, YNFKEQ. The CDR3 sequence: CASSQDRSFPSYEQYF. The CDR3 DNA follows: TGTGCCAGCAGCCAAGATAGGAGTTTCCCCTCCTACGAGCAGTACTTC.

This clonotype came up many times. CDR3 amino acids: CASSYFWIITFF. The CDR3 bases are TGTGCCAGCAGTTACTTCTGGATCATAACTTTCTTT. This sequence joins TRBV6-5 and TRBJ1-1; no definite D call. V was clipped by 1 base and J by 12 bases, with 12 bases between them. CDR1 is MNHEY and CDR2 is SVGAGI in the germline V gene. The CDR3 has 12 amino acids.

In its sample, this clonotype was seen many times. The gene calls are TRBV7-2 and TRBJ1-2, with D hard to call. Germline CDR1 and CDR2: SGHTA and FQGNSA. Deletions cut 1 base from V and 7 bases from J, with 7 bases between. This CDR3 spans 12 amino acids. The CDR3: CASSLEEVGYTF. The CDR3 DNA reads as TGTGCCAGCAGCTTAGAGGAAGTTGGCTACACCTTC.